This TCR beta chain was sequenced in a study of T cells in Graves' hyperthyroidism and ophthalmopathy (dated by TCRdb to the late 2010s). In terms of the full investigation: Peripheral blood was sampled at the time of initial diagnosis, prior to any treatment. To identify distinguishing TCR V-J signatures, a discovery cohort of 90 to 100 patients was used, comprising 40 to 45 with Graves' ophthalmopathy and approximately 57 with stable Graves' hyperthyroidism. Prospective prediction of ophthalmopathy was tested in an independent validation cohort consisting of about 19 hyperthyroidism patients and about 17 patients who later progressed to ophthalmopathy. The roughly 100 discovery patients were randomly split 7:3 into training and test sets. In roughly six Graves' hyperthyroidism patients, the study also compared T-cell repertoires from thyroid tissue with T-cell repertoires from blood. After blood sampling, hyperthyroidism patients were treated with methimazole at a starting dose of 30 mg daily, and ophthalmopathy patients were treated with high-dose intravenous methylprednisolone. According to the paper, TCR Vbeta CDR3 sequencing was carried out on over 130 peripheral blood samples, which came from about 45 ophthalmopathy, about 75 hyperthyroidism and roughly 17 progressor patients. What the authors observed across the whole study: A 13 V-J signature model separated ophthalmopathy from stable hyperthyroidism, with 87.88% sensitivity and roughly 82% specificity in cross-validation and 80%/75% in testing. Most expanded thyroid clonotypes (frequency above 0.001) were also found in blood, which suggests that blood repertoires may mirror thyroid immune responses. No statistical method was used to fix the sample size in advance, and group allocation was not hidden from the investigators. In validation, progression to ophthalmopathy was predicted by the model with 65% to 71% sensitivity and around 75% specificity, a median of 6.5 months before onset.

Graves' hyperthyroidism was defined as stable when no progression to ophthalmopathy occurred over 18 months of follow-up. Hyperthyroidism patients were newly diagnosed, had a disease duration of under 2 months, and were aged 18 to 65 years. Exclusion was applied to patients with uncontrolled infections, other autoimmune diseases, pregnancy or lactation. Diagnoses relied on clinical symptoms, serum thyroxine and TRAb, thyroid ultrasound and orbital computed tomography. PBMCs were isolated from about 10 ml of fresh peripheral blood by Ficoll-Paque density gradient centrifugation. Trizol reagent was used to extract total RNA, and RNA quality was then checked on an Agilent 2100 Bioanalyzer. Comments on this clonotype: Its antigen remains unidentified. Base qualities were left out, and no much larger clone turns up one base away.

CDR1 and CDR2 are drawn from the germline V gene: SGHDT, YYEEEE. The CDR3 sequence holds 15 residues, the cysteine and phenylalanine included. The CDR3 DNA has 45 bases and is translated from base 1. Germline trimming amounts to 1 base on V and 5 bases on J, with 4 as the count of junction bases outside the gene matches. The TCR beta CDR3 regions were amplified from the RNA transcripts. The first round of RT-PCR for the TCR CDR3 was performed with the HTBI primer set and the Qiagen OneStep RT-PCR kit. Libraries were constructed in a second round of multiplex PCR, after which size selection and purification were performed. The libraries were sequenced on an Illumina HiSeq2000 using paired-end 100 bp reads. The authors' analysis ran thus. SOAPnuke was used to process the raw data, with reads discarded if the reads contained adapters or uncalled bases, had a mean Phred below 15, or lacked an exact constant-primer or identifier match. COPE v1.2.5 was used to merge the high-quality paired reads, and each unique nucleotide sequence was defined as a clonotype. MiTCR v1.1 was used to align clonotypes to the IMGT TRBV, TRBD and TRBJ reference segments. Analysis was restricted to V-J combinations with a frequency above 0.0001, which covered 99.2% of repertoires. The TCS score was defined as the ratio of F50 (clonal expansion) to E x V (chaos), calculated using BLOSUM62-based TCRdist between CDR3 peptides within each V-J. Welch's t-statistics and random forest reduced 500 to 550 V-J features to roughly 13, which were used in a naive Bayes classifier (R e1071). TCRdb redid the processing of the public reads, applying fastp at Q25 and MiXCR, and retained in-frame beta chains. Records with the same CDR3 protein are collapsed into one entry carrying the most frequent genes and DNA. The V and J calls and clone size come from TCRdb's table, not from the authors' own analysis. Present in this sample are 340,000 or so distinct CDR3 sequences, around 23% of which were seen just once. The ten largest clonotypes hold 50% to 65% of the sample.

The TCR was taken from a woman aged 45-59 years with Graves' hyperthyroidism. The V and J genes are TRBV5-6 and TRBJ2-5; 11 middle bases align to TRBD1. Sequenced: blood. DNA sequence: TGTGCCAGCAGCTTGCGGACAGGGGGCGTGGAGACCCAGTACTTC. It specifies CASSLRTGGVETQYF. The CDR3, completed at both ends by the reference TRBV5-6 and TRBJ2-5 genes, gives the full variable domain DAGVTQSPTHLIKTRGQQVTLRCSPKSGHDTVSWYQQALGQGPQFIFQYYEEEERQRGNFPDRFSGHQFPNYSSELNVNALLLGDSALYLCASSLRTGGVETQYFGPGTRLLVL.